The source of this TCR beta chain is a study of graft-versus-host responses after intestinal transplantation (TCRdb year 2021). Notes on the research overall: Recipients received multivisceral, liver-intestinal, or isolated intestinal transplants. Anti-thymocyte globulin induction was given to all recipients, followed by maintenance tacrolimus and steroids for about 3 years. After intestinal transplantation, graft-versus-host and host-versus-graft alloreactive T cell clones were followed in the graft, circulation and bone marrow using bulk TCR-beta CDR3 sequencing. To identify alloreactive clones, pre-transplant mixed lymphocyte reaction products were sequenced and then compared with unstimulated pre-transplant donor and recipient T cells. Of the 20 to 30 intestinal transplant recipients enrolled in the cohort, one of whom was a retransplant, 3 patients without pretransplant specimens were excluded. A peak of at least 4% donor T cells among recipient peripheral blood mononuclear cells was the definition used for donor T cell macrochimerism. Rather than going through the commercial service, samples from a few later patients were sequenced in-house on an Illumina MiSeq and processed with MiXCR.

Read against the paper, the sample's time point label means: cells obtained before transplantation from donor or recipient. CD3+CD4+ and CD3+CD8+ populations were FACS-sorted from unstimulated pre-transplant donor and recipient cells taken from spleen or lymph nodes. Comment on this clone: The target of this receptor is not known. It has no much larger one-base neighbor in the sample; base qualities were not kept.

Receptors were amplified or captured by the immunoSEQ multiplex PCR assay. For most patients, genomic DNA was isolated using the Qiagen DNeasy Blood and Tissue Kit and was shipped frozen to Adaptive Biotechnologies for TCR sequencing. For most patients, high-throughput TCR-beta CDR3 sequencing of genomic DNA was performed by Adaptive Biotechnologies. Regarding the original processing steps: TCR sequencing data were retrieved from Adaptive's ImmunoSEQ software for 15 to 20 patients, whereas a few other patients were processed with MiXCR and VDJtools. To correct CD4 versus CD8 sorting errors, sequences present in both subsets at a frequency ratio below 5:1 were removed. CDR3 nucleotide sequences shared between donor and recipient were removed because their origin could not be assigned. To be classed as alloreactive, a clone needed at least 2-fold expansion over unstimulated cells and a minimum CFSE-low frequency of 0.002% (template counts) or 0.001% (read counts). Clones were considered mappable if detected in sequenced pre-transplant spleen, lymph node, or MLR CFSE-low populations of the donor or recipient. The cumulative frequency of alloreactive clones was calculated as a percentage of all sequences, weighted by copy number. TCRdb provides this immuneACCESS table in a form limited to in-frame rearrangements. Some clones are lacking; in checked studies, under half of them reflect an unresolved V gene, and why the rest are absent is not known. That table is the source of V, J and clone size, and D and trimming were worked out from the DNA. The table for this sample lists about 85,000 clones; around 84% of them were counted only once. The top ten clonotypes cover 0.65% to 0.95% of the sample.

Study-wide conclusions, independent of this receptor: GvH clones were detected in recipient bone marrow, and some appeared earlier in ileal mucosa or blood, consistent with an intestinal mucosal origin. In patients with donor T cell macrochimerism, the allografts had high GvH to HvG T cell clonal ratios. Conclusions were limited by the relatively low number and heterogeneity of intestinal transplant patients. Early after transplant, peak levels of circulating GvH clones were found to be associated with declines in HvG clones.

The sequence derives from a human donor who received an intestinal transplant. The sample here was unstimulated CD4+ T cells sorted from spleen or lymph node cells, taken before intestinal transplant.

DNA sequence: TGTGCCAGCAGCTTTGGGCGAGAGACCCAGTACTTC. This encodes CASSFGRETQYF. The sequence is built from TRBV7-2 and TRBJ2-5; no confident D gene assignment can be made. Trimming costs V 3 bases and J 4 bases, and their ends lie 6 bases apart. Sequences SGHTA (CDR1) and FQGNSA (CDR2) are obtained from the germline V gene. The CDR3 spans 12 residues, from the cysteine through the phenylalanine. Only the CDR3 region is kept as DNA, spanning 36 bases read in frame from base 1.